The table lists the clone carrying this TCR beta chain with a count of one. Its antigen is still unknown. There are 13 residues in the CDR3. V lost 8 bases and J lost 3, with 10 bases in between. Germline V gives CDR1 MGHRA, CDR2 YSYEKL. TCRdb's copy holds only in-frame clones and misses some; the assay was immunoSEQ multiplex PCR. The profile shows 140,000 to 150,000 clones, approximately 90% of them singletons. The data derive from a study of T cell responses to AZD1222 COVID-19 vaccine. Study-level points and caveats: Donor demographics were predominantly white British with a female majority; clonal diversity may be underestimated. Repertoires were sampled only after the peak T cell response.

The clonotype comes from an adult in good health. Sequencing was performed on peripheral blood, taken on day 0 of AZD1222 vaccination. The chain combines TRBV4-1 with TRBJ2-2; D may be TRBD1 or TRBD2 (5 bases each). In DNA, the CDR3 is TGCGCCAGCTGGGACGACTACACCGGGGAGCTGTTTTTT. It specifies CASWDDYTGELFF.